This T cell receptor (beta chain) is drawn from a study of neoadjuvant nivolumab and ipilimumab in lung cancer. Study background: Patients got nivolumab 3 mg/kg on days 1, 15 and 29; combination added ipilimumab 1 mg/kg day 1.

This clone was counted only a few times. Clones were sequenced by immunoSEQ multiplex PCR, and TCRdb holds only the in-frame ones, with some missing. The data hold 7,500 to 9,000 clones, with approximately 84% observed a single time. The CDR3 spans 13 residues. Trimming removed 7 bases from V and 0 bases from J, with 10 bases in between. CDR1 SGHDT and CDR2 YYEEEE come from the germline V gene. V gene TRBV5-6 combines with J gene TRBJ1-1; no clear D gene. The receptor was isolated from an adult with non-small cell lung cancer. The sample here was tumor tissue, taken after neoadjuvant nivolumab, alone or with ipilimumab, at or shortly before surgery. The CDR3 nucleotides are TGTGCCAGCGGGATTGACCTGAACACTGAAGCTTTCTTT. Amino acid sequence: CASGIDLNTEAFF.